This is a list of T cell receptor beta chains from one sample in a study of identical twins. TCRdb analysed the 5' RACE reads with MiXCR anew, one entry per CDR3 protein. This sample has about 530,000 distinct CDR3 sequences, with around 15% found just once. This sample was also put to use in a study of yellow fever vaccine responses in identical twins.

The material sequenced was CD4+ T cells sorted from blood. The receptors stem from a woman younger than 30 in good health. Each CDR3 is given with its conserved first and last residue. The D gene is left open where the match is weak. For some rows the clone size is stated as once, few or many, or as a class when expanded; others skip it.

CDR3: CSAELPRGHQPQHF
DNA: TGCAGTGCTGAATTGCCCCGGGGGCATCAGCCCCAGCATTTT
D: -
V: TRBV20-1
J: TRBJ1-5
size: -

CDR3: CASSFPTSGSNEQFF
DNA: TGTGCCAGCAGTTTCCCGACTAGCGGGAGCAATGAGCAGTTCTTC
D: TRBD2
V: TRBV12-3/TRBV12-4
J: TRBJ2-1
size: -

CDR3: CASSLDNQETQYF
DNA: TGCGCCAGCAGCTTGGACAACCAAGAGACCCAGTACTTC
D: -
V: TRBV5-1
J: TRBJ2-5
size: -

CDR3: CAISGTGGIEAFF
DNA: TGTGCCATCAGTGGGACAGGGGGAATCGAAGCTTTCTTT
D: TRBD1
V: TRBV10-3
J: TRBJ1-1
size: -

CDR3: CSASSPRTSGSIEQFF
DNA: TGCAGTGCTAGTTCCCCCCGGACTAGCGGGAGTATTGAGCAGTTCTTC
D: TRBD2
V: TRBV20-1
J: TRBJ2-1
size: few

CDR3: CASSSEPGQGALWYF
DNA: TGTGCCAGCAGCTCAGAACCGGGACAAGGGGCCCTGTGGTACTTC
D: -
V: TRBV5-6
J: TRBJ2-7
size: few

CDR3: CASSLDPGGQETQYF
DNA: TGCGCCAGCAGCTTGGATCCGGGGGGCCAAGAGACCCAGTACTTC
D: TRBD2
V: TRBV5-1
J: TRBJ2-5
size: few

CDR3: CASSSTESSYNEQFF
DNA: TGCGCCAGCAGCTCGACTGAGAGCTCCTACAATGAGCAGTTCTTC
D: -
V: TRBV5-1
J: TRBJ2-1
size: many

CDR3: CASSLEFGGRRDNEQFF
DNA: TGTGCCAGCAGCTTAGAATTTGGGGGCCGTAGGGACAATGAGCAGTTCTTC
D: -
V: TRBV11-3
J: TRBJ2-1
size: -

CDR3: CSASGGPDRDYEQYF
DNA: TGCAGTGCTAGTGGGGGGCCCGACCGGGACTACGAGCAGTACTTC
D: -
V: TRBV20-1
J: TRBJ2-7
size: few

CDR3: CASSLPQAGKETQYF
DNA: TGTGCCAGCAGCTTACCGCAGGCGGGAAAAGAGACCCAGTACTTC
D: -
V: TRBV7-8
J: TRBJ2-5
size: few

CDR3: CAISSGSGTDTQYF
DNA: TGTGCCATCTCATCAGGGTCTGGCACAGATACGCAGTATTTT
D: -
V: TRBV10-3
J: TRBJ2-3
size: -

CDR3: CATSDPGVAAYNEQFF
DNA: TGTGCCACCAGTGACCCCGGGGTAGCGGCCTACAATGAGCAGTTCTTC
D: -
V: TRBV24-1
J: TRBJ2-1
size: -